This T cell receptor (beta chain) was observed in a study of cytomegalovirus exposure and HLA in healthy donors. This clone was counted only a few times. Its target is not known. The J segment lost 5 bases and the V segment lost 5 bases, leaving 6 bases of the junction unmatched. Germline lookup yields CDR1 MNHEY and CDR2 SVGAGI. The CDR3 consists of 14 residues. The PCR ran on 60 Vbeta and 13 Jbeta primers. Profiled with immunoSEQ multiplex PCR; TCRdb holds only in-frame clones, not every one. In the table there are about 120,000 clones, over 6.5% of which are singletons. Findings and limits, study-wide: Cytomegalovirus association was assigned to approximately 160 TCR beta chains. The study assumed roughly uniform donor sequencing depth for presence/absence analyses. Researchers left out some V segments, among them TRBV6-2 and TRBV6-3, as indistinguishable.

The chain joins TRBV6-5 to TRBJ1-5; 7 bases line up with TRBD1. The source of this sequence is a middle-aged woman in good health and CMV-seropositive. Sequenced input: PBMCs. CDR3 in DNA: TGTGCCAGCAGTCCGACAGGGCGATATCAGCCCCAGCATTTT. Encoded protein: CASSPTGRYQPQHF.